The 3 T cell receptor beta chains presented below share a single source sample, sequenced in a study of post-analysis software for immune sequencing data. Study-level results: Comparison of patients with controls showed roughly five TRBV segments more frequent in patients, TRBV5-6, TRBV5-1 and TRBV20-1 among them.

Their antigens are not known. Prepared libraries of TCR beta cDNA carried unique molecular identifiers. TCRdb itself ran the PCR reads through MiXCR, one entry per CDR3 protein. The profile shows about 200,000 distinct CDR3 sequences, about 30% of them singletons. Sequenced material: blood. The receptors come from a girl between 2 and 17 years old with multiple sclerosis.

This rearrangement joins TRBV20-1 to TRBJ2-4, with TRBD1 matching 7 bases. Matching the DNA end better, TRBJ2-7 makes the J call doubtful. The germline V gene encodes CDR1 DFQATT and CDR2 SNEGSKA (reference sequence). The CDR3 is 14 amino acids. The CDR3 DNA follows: TGCAGTGCTAGAGGAGGCGACAGGGACTACGAGCAGTACTTC. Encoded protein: CSARGGDRDYEQYF.

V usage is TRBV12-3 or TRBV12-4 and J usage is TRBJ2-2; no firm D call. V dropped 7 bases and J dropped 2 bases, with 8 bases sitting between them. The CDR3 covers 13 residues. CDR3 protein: CASIQDNTGELFF. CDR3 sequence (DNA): TGTGCCAGCATCCAGGATAACACCGGGGAGCTGTTTTTT.

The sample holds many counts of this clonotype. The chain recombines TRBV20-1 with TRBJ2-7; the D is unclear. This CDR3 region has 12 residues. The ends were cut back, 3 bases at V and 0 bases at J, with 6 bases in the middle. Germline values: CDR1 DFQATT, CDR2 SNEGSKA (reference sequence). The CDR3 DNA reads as TGCAGTGCTAGCCTGAGCTCCTACGAGCAGTACTTC. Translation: CSASLSSYEQYF.